This T cell receptor beta chain derives from a study of blood T cell repertoires in COVID-19. Profiling relied on immunoSEQ multiplex PCR, and the TCRdb table lists in-frame clones only, not all of them. The data show some 240,000 clones, 80% seen once. This TCR was recovered from a woman in her 70s with acute or convalescent COVID-19. Input material: peripheral blood.

The CDR3 coding sequence is TGTGCCAGCACCCGCTATAGCTCCTACAATGAGCAGTTCTTC. Amino acid sequence: CASTRYSSYNEQFF. This rearrangement joins TRBV7-2 to TRBJ2-1, with unresolved D. Germline V gene lookup returns CDR1 SGHTA and CDR2 FQGNSA. The CDR3 sequence is 14 residues long. Trimming left V 7 bases short and J 0 bases short, with 10 bases between.